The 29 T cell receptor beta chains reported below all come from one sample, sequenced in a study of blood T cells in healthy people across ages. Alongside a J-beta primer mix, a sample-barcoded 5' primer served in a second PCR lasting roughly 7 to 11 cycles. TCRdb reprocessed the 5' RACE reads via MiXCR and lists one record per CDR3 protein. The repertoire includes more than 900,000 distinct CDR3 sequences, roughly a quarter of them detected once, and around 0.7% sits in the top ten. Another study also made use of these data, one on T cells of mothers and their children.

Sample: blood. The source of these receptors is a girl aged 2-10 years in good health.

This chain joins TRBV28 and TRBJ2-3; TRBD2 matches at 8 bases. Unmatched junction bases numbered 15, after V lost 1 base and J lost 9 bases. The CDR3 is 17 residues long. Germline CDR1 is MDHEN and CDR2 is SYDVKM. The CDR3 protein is CASSLFGPGLDRATQYF. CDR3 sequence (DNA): TGTGCCAGCAGTTTATTCGGCCCGGGACTAGACCGCGCGACGCAGTATTTT.

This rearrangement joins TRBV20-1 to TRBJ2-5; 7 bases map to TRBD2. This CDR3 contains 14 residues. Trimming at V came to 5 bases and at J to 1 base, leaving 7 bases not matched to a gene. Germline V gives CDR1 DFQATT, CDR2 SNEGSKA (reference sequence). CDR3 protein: CSARLPSGQETQYF. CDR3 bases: TGCAGTGCTCGTTTACCTAGCGGCCAAGAGACCCAGTACTTC.

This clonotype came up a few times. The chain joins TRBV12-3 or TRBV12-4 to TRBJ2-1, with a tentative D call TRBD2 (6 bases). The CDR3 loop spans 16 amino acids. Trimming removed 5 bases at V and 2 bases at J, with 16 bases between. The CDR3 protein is CASSTHLGGAYNEQFF. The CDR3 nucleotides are TGTGCCAGCAGTACTCATCTGGGCGGGGCCTACAATGAGCAGTTCTTC.

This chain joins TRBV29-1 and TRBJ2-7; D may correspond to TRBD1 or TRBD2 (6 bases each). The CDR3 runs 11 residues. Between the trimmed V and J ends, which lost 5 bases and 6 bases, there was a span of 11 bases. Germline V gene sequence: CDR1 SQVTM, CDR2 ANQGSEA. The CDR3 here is CSVPRGGEQYF. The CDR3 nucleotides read TGCAGCGTTCCCAGGGGAGGCGAGCAGTACTTC.

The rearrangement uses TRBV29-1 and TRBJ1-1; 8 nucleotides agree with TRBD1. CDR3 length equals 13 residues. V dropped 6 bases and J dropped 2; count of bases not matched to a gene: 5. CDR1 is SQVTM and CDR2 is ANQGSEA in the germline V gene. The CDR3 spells CSVQAGGNTEAFF. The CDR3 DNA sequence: TGCAGCGTCCAGGCAGGGGGCAACACTGAAGCTTTCTTT. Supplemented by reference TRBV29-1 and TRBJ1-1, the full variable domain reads SAVISQKPSRDICQRGTSLTIQCQVDSQVTMMFWYRQQPGQSLTLIATANQGSEATYESGFVIDKFPISRPNLTFSTLTVSNMSPEDSSIYLCSVQAGGNTEAFFGQGTRLTVV.

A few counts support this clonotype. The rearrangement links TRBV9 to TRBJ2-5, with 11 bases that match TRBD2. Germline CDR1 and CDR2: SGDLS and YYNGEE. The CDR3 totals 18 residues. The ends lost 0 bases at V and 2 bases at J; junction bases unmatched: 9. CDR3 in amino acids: CASSVASRSSGGQETQYF. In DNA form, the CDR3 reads TGTGCCAGCAGCGTAGCTAGTAGGTCTAGCGGGGGGCAAGAGACCCAGTACTTC.

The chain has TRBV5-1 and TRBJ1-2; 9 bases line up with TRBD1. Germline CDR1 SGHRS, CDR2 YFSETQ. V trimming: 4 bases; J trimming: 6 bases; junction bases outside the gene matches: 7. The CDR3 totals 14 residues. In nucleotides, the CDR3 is TGCGCCAGCAGCGTGGACAGGGGAGTTGATGGCTACACCTTC. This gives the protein CASSVDRGVDGYTF.

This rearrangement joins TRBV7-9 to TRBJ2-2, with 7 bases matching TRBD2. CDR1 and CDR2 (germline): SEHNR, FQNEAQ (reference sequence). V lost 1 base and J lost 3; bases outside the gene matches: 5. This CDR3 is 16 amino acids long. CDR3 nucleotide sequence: TGTGCCAGCAGCTTAGTGACGGCGGGGGACACCGGGGAGCTGTTTTTT. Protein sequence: CASSLVTAGDTGELFF.

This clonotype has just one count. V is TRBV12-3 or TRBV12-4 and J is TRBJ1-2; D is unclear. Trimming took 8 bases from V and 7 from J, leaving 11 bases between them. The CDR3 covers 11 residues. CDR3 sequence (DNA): TGTGCCAGCCAATCCGTCGGTGGCTACACCTTC. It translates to CASQSVGGYTF.

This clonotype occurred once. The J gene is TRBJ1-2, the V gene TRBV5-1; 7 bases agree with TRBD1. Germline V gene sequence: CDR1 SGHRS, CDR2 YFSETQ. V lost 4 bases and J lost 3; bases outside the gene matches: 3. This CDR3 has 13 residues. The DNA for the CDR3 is TGCGCCAGCAGCCATACAGGGGACTATGGCTACACCTTC. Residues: CASSHTGDYGYTF. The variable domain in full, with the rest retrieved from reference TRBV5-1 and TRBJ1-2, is KAGVTQTPRYLIKTRGQQVTLSCSPISGHRSVSWYQQTPGQGLQFLFEYFSETQRNKGNFPGRFSGRQFSNSRSEMNVSTLELGDSALYLCASSHTGDYGYTFGSGTRLTVV.

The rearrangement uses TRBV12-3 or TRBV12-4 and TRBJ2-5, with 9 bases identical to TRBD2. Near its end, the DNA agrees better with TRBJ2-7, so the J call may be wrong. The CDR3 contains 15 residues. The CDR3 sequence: CASSFLELAGYEQYF. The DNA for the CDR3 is TGTGCCAGCAGTTTTTTGGAGCTAGCGGGGTACGAGCAGTACTTC.

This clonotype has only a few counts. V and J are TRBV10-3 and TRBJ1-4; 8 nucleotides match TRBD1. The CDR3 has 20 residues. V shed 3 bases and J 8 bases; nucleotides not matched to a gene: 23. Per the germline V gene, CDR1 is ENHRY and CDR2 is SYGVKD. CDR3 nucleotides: TGTGCCATCAGTGAAATCTTAACTGGACAGGGTTCGGGCTTTAAGGAAAAACTGTTTTTT. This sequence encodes CAISEILTGQGSGFKEKLFF.

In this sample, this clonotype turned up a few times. The CDR3 DNA reads TGTGCCAGCCGGCGGGGGGCTGAAACTGAAGCTTTCTTT. Translated, it gives CASRRGAETEAFF. The chain carries TRBV7-3 and TRBJ1-1; tentatively, D is TRBD1 (6 bases). V was clipped by 8 bases and J by 5 bases, with 15 bases between them. This CDR3 spans 13 amino acids. CDR1 is SGHTA and CDR2 is FQGTGA in the germline V gene.

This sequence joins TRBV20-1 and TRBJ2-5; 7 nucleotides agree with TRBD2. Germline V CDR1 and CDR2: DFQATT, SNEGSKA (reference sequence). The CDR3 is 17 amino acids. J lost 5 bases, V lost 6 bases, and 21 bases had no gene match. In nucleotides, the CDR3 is TGCAGTGCGACTAGGGCTCCACCTATACTAGCGAGGGAGACCCAGTACTTC. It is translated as CSATRAPPILARETQYF.

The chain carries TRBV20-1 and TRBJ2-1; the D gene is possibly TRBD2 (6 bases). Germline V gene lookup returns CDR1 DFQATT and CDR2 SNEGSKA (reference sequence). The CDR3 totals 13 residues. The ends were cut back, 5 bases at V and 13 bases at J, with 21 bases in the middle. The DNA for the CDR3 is TGCAGTGCTGCCTTATCGGGGGTAGCCTCTCAGTTCTTC. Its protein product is CSAALSGVASQFF.

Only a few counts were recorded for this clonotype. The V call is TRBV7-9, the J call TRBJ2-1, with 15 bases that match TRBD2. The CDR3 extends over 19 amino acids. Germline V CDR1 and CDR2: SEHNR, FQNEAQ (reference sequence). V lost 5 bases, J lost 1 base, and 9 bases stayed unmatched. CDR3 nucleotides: TGTGCCAGCAGCCCCGGGACTAGCGGGGGGCCCTGGTCCTACAATGAGCAGTTCTTC. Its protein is CASSPGTSGGPWSYNEQFF.

The CDR3: CSARETPSTDTQYF. CDR3 coding DNA: TGCAGTGCTAGAGAGACTCCGAGCACAGATACGCAGTATTTT. This chain links TRBV20-1 with TRBJ2-3, with unresolved D. Germline V CDR1 and CDR2: DFQATT, SNEGSKA (reference sequence). This CDR3 has 14 amino acids. V lost 0 bases, J lost 0 bases, and 7 bases lay in between.

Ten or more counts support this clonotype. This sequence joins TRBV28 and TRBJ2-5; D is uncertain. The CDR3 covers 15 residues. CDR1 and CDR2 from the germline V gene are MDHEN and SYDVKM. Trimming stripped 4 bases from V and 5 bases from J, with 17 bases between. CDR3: CASSSRVVLEETQYF. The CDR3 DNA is TGTGCCAGCAGTTCCCGGGTTGTTTTGGAGGAGACCCAGTACTTC. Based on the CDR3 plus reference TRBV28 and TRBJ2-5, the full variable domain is DVKVTQSSRYLVKRTGEKVFLECVQDMDHENMFWYRQDPGLGLRLIYFSYDVKMKEKGDIPEGYSVSREKKERFSLILESASTNQTSMYLCASSSRVVLEETQYFGPGTRLLVL.

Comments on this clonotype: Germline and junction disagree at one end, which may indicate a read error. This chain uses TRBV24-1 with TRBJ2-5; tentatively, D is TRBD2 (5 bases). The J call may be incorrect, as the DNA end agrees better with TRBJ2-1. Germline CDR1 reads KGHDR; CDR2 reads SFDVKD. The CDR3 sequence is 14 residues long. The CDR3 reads CAASDFGGFNEQFF. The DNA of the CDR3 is TGTGCCGCCAGTGATTTCGGCGGGTTCAATGAGCAGTTCTTC.

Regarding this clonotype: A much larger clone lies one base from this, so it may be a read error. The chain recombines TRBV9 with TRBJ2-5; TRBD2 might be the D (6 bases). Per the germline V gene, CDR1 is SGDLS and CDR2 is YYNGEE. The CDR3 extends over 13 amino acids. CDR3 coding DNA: TGTGCCAGGAGCGTGGGGCGGGGAGAGACCCAGTACTTC. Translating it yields CARSVGRGETQYF.

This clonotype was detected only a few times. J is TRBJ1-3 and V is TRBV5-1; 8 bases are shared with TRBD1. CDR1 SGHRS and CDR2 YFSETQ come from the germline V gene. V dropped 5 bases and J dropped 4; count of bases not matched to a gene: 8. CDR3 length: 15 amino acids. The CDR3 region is CASSFDRGEGNTIYF. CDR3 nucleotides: TGCGCCAGCAGTTTTGACAGGGGAGAAGGAAACACCATATATTTT.

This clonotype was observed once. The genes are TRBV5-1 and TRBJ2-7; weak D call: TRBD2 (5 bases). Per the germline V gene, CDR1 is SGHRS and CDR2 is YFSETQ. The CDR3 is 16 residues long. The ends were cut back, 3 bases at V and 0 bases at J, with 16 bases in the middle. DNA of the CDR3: TGCGCCAGCAGCTCGGTGCCAGGACTTCCCTCCTACGAGCAGTACTTC. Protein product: CASSSVPGLPSYEQYF.

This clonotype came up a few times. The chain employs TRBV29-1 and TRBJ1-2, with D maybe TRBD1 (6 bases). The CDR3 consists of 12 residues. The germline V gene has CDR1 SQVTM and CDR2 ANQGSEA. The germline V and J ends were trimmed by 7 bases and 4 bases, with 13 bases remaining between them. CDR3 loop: CSASTGAYGYTF. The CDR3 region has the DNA TGCAGCGCCTCGACAGGAGCCTATGGCTACACCTTC. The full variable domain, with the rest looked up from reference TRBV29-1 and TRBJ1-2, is SAVISQKPSRDICQRGTSLTIQCQVDSQVTMMFWYRQQPGQSLTLIATANQGSEATYESGFVIDKFPISRPNLTFSTLTVSNMSPEDSSIYLCSASTGAYGYTFGSGTRLTVV.

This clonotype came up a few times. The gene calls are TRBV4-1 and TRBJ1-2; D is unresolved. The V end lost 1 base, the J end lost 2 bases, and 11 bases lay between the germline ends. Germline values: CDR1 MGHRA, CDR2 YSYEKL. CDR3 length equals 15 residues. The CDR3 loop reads CASSQGVAQNYGYTF. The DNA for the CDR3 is TGCGCCAGCAGCCAAGGCGTCGCGCAGAACTATGGCTACACCTTC.

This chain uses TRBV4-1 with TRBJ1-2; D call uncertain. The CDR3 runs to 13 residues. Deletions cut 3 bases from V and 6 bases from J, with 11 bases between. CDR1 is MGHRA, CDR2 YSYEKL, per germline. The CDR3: CASSHKSADGYTF. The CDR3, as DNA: TGCGCCAGCAGCCATAAGTCAGCTGATGGCTACACCTTC.

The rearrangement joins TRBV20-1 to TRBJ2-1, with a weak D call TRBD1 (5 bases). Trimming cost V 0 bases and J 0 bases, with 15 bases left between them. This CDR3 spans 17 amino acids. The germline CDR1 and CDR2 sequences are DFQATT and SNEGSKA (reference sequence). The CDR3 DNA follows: TGCAGTGCTAGAGATCAGGGCGCCTTAAGCTCCTACAATGAGCAGTTCTTC. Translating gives CSARDQGALSSYNEQFF.

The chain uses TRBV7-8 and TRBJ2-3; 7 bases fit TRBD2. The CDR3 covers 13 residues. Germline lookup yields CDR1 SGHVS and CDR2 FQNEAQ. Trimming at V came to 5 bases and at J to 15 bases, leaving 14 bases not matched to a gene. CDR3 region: CASSPPSASGRYF. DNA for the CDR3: TGTGCCAGCAGCCCCCCGTCGGCTAGCGGAAGATATTTT.

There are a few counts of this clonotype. The CDR3 is CASSSTNPHNYGYTF. The CDR3 DNA reads TGTGCCAGCAGCTCCACCAACCCGCATAACTATGGCTACACCTTC. The chain employs TRBV7-3 and TRBJ1-2; D remains unclear. Between the trimmed V and J ends, which lost 4 bases and 1 base, there was a span of 13 bases. The CDR3 runs 15 residues. Germline lookup yields CDR1 SGHTA and CDR2 FQGTGA.

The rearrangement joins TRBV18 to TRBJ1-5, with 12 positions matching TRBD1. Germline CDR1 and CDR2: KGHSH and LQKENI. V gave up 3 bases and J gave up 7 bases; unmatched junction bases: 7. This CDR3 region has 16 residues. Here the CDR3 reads CASSPIGTGGRQPQHF. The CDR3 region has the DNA TGTGCCAGCTCACCGATTGGGACAGGGGGCAGGCAGCCCCAGCATTTT.